Detailed here is one T cell receptor beta chain. There is no known antigen for this receptor. No base quality information exists; no much larger clone differs at one position. The data stem from a study of T-cell memory formation after mild COVID-19 (dated by TCRdb to the early 2020s). Turning to the overall study: TCR sequence clusters from the two donors were found to be largely donor specific. Two young, previously healthy adult volunteers, one female and one male, were included in the cohort. Longitudinal TCRalpha and TCRbeta repertoire sequencing tracked T-cell clones expanding and contracting after mild COVID-19 in two donors. Broad study findings and their caveats: The second-wave clones that peaked on day 37 were not confirmed to be SARS-CoV-2 specific. Balanced CD4/CD8 phenotypes were observed for clones contracting from day 15 to 85, whereas a bias towards CD4+ was observed for a second wave of clones expanding from day 15 to 37. The study included only a couple of mild cases, and larger cohorts that include severe cases with pre-infection samples were judged to be necessary. Contracting CD4+ clones were found mainly in CM and EM memory subsets, while CD8+ clones were enriched in EMRA. The detection of some responding clones in pre-infection memory suggests that pre-existing cross-reactive memory T cells joined the SARS-CoV-2 response.

Sequenced on an Illumina NovaSeq 6000. TCRalpha and TCRbeta cDNA libraries were built by 5'RACE with constant-segment primers, adding sample barcodes and unique molecular identifiers. Trizol reagent was used to extract RNA from every sample. The libraries were amplified in two PCR steps, and the second step added a second sample barcode and Illumina TruSeq adapters. Libraries were sequenced on an Illumina NovaSeq with 2 x 150 bp paired-end reads. Concerning the study's data processing: Demultiplexing of reads and collapsing into UMI-guided consensus sequences were performed with migec v1.2.7. Using mixcr v2.1.11, the UMI consensuses were aligned to TRA and TRB V and J templates and assembled into clonotypes. Expanded or contracted clonotypes were those called significant by both edgeR and NoisET, with noise models trained on biological replicates. For edgeR calls, the thresholds were a false discovery rate-adjusted p below 0.01 and a log2 fold-change of 1. As an exploratory analysis of dynamics, max-normalized trajectories of the 1000 most abundant clonotypes were examined with PCA combined with hierarchical clustering. Each responding clone was given a CD4 or CD8 phenotype based on the CD4+ and CD8+ repertoires, which had been sequenced separately. Clones were called with MiXCR by TCRdb after fastp trimmed the public reads at Q25, and only in-frame beta chains were retained. Rows are unified per CDR3 protein, each entry keeping the most common DNA and genes. The V and J calls come from TCRdb's annotation, not from the publication. The sample yields under 450,000 distinct CDR3 sequences; less than 25% were counted once. The ten largest clones represent over 10% of the sample.

Ficoll-Paque density gradient centrifugation was the method used to isolate PBMCs. The sequenced sample was PBMCs or a T cell subset sorted from them (not recorded which). This sequence was found in an adult woman who had mild COVID-19 (a few samples of this study predate the infection). The sample titles of this study are shuffled in the database, so cell type and time point are left out; the donor was told from shared clones.

The CDR3 reads CASSEGLVQVNNEQFF. Here is the DNA: TGTGCCAGCAGCGAGGGTCTAGTACAGGTGAACAATGAGCAGTTCTTC. Here the chain combines TRBV9 and TRBJ2-1; D gene: possibly TRBD1, on 5 matching bases. The germline V gene specifies SGDLS as CDR1 and YYNGEE as CDR2. The CDR3, from cysteine to phenylalanine, totals 16 residues. The kept DNA is CDR3 alone, 48 bases in frame from the first base. V is shortened by 3 bases, J by 5 bases, and the region joining them spans 18 bases.